These T cell receptor beta chains were read from a single sample in a study of blood T cell repertoires in COVID-19. Assay used: immunoSEQ multiplex PCR; TCRdb lists only in-frame clones, some missing. The data show 400,000 or so clones, around nine tenths seen once. The sequencing sample was made of peripheral blood. The source is a woman aged 40 to 55 with COVID-19, enrolled during active disease. Each CDR3 is given with its conserved first and last residue. A D gene is named only where the DNA matches it firmly. Some rows mark clone size as missing; the rest say once, few, many or name a class of expanded clone.

TRBJ1-1	TRBV2	-	-	CASSPDSLNTEAFF	TGTGCCAGCAGTCCGGACAGTTTGAACACTGAAGCTTTCTTT
TRBJ2-1	TRBV15	TRBD1	once	CATSTDRGGTLINEQFF	TGTGCCACCAGCACCGATCGAGGGGGCACTTTGATCAATGAGCAGTTCTTC
TRBJ1-1	TRBV7-2	TRBD1	-	CASSLGSGGTEAFF	TGTGCCAGCAGCTTAGGTTCAGGGGGCACTGAAGCTTTCTTT
TRBJ2-5	TRBV14	TRBD1	once	CASSQTPGGSLRETQYF	TGTGCCAGCAGCCAGACCCCAGGGGGTAGTCTCCGGGAGACCCAGTACTTC
TRBJ1-2	TRBV5-6	-	-	CASSSLTGANYGYTF	TGTGCCAGCAGTTCTCTCACGGGAGCTAACTATGGCTACACCTTC
TRBJ2-7	TRBV11-2	-	-	CASSLEKGGEQYF	TGTGCCAGCAGCTTAGAAAAGGGAGGCGAGCAGTACTTC
TRBJ2-5	TRBV5-4	TRBD1	-	CASSTRQGTGETQYF	TGTGCCAGCAGCACCCGACAGGGGACGGGGGAGACCCAGTACTTC
TRBJ2-7	TRBV7-8	-	-	CASSLGSQYEQYF	TGTGCCAGCAGCTTAGGTTCCCAGTACGAGCAGTACTTC
TRBJ1-4	TRBV5-6	TRBD1	-	CASSQDRGTNEKLFF	TGTGCCAGCAGCCAGGACAGGGGAACTAATGAAAAACTGTTTTTT
TRBJ2-3	TRBV5-4	-	-	CASSLTAQGSTDTQYF	TGTGCCAGCAGCTTGACGGCGCAGGGAAGCACAGATACGCAGTATTTT
TRBJ2-1	TRBV4-1	-	-	CASSQAGVSEQFF	TGCGCCAGCAGCCAAGCAGGGGTGAGTGAGCAGTTCTTC
TRBJ1-1	TRBV6-5	-	few	CASTHNRVLNTEAFF	TGTGCCAGCACACACAACAGGGTATTGAACACTGAAGCTTTCTTT
TRBJ2-3	TRBV3-1/TRBV3-2	TRBD2	-	CASSAQREGLRNTQYF	TGTGCCAGCAGCGCCCAGCGGGAGGGTCTTCGAAATACGCAGTATTTT
TRBJ2-7	TRBV5-1	-	-	CASSRTAYSYEQYF	TGCGCCAGCAGCAGGACAGCCTATTCCTACGAGCAGTACTTC
TRBJ2-1	TRBV10-3	TRBD2	-	CAISDLAGDSDEQFF	TGTGCCATCAGTGACCTAGCGGGTGACTCGGATGAGCAGTTCTTC